The 9 T cell receptor beta chains given below trace back to one sample, sequenced in a study of T cells in Graves' hyperthyroidism and ophthalmopathy. Amplified regions were TCR beta CDR3 sequences from RNA transcripts. The TCR CDR3 was amplified in a first-round RT-PCR using the HTBI primer set. One entry per CDR3 protein, called by TCRdb with MiXCR from the multiplex PCR reads. The sample contains under 350,000 distinct CDR3 sequences, about an eighth of which appear only once. The sequencing sample was made of blood. The receptor set was obtained from a woman aged 40 to 50 with Graves' ophthalmopathy.

In this sample, this clonotype turned up many times. This chain connects TRBV20-1 to TRBJ1-2; 7 bases match TRBD1. Germline CDR1 reads DFQATT; CDR2 reads SNEGSKA (reference sequence). J was trimmed by 4 bases and V by 5 bases; bases with no gene match: 7. The CDR3 has 13 amino acids. CDR3 in DNA: TGCAGTGCTCCCCGGCCAGGGGGCTATGGCTACACCTTC. Translated, it gives CSAPRPGGYGYTF.

This clonotype was recorded at least ten times. The V gene is TRBV29-1, the J gene TRBJ2-1; D possibly corresponds to TRBD1 (6 bases). Looked up from germline, CDR1 is SQVTM and CDR2 is ANQGSEA. CDR3 length: 14 amino acids. With 6 bases removed from V and 6 bases from J, the gap between germline ends came to 18 bases. CDR3: CSVAKGVVGNEQFF. The CDR3 DNA reads as TGCAGCGTGGCGAAGGGGGTGGTGGGCAATGAGCAGTTCTTC.

In this sample, this clonotype turned up many times. The chain is built from TRBV27 and TRBJ2-5, with 8 bases lining up with TRBD2. With V trimmed by 3 bases and J by 9 bases, 9 bases remained unmatched. This CDR3 is built from 14 residues. Germline CDR1 reads MNHEY; CDR2 reads SMNVEV (reference sequence). CDR3 DNA sequence: TGTGCCAGCAGTTTCGGGGGGGGGGTCGAGGCCCAGTACTTC. This encodes CASSFGGGVEAQYF.

In this sample, this clonotype turned up many times. The chain joins TRBV6-1 to TRBJ2-3, with 14 positions matching TRBD2. V shed 5 bases and J 4 bases; nucleotides not matched to a gene: 5. This CDR3 has 16 amino acids. From germline, CDR1 is MNHNS and CDR2 SASEGT. The CDR3, as DNA: TGTGCCAGCAGTAAGAGGACTAGCGGGGGGTCAGATACGCAGTATTTT. This encodes CASSKRTSGGSDTQYF.

This clonotype was found many times. The rearrangement uses TRBV11-3 and TRBJ2-3; TRBD2 aligns across 14 bases. The germline CDR1 and CDR2 sequences are SGHNT and YENEEA. CDR3 length: 15 residues. V was pared by 3 bases and J by 5 bases, with 1 base of the junction left unmatched. The CDR3 region has the DNA TGTGCCAGCAGCTTCGGACTAGCGGGAGGAGATACGCAGTATTTT. Residues: CASSFGLAGGDTQYF.

This clonotype was found a few times. V usage is TRBV7-8 and J usage is TRBJ2-7; 8 bases are shared with TRBD2. Germline V gives CDR1 SGHVS, CDR2 FQNEAQ. The CDR3 covers 14 residues. J was trimmed by 4 bases and V by 1 base; bases with no gene match: 3. CDR3 region: CASSLVTGGYEQYF. CDR3 nucleotides: TGTGCCAGCAGCTTAGTGACGGGGGGGTACGAGCAGTACTTC.

This clonotype was found many times. V and J are TRBV5-1 and TRBJ2-1, with 9 bases identical to TRBD2. The CDR3 is 16 amino acids. Unmatched junction bases numbered 9, after V lost 3 bases and J lost 5 bases. Germline V gene data show CDR1 as SGHRS and CDR2 as YFSETQ. CDR3: CASSWERGADNNEQFF. CDR3 DNA: TGCGCCAGCAGCTGGGAGCGGGGGGCGGATAACAATGAGCAGTTCTTC. Full variable domain (outside the CDR3, taken from reference TRBV5-1 and TRBJ2-1): KAGVTQTPRYLIKTRGQQVTLSCSPISGHRSVSWYQQTPGQGLQFLFEYFSETQRNKGNFPGRFSGRQFSNSRSEMNVSTLELGDSALYLCASSWERGADNNEQFFGPGTRLTVL.

This chain connects TRBV7-9 to TRBJ1-1, with D perhaps TRBD1 (5 bases). The CDR3 loop spans 14 amino acids. V was trimmed by 3 bases and J by 1 base, leaving 9 bases between them. Germline CDR1 is SEHNR and CDR2 is FQNEAQ (reference sequence). This CDR3 reads CASSFGRANTEAFF. The CDR3 region has the DNA TGTGCCAGCAGCTTCGGCAGGGCGAACACTGAAGCTTTCTTT.

This clonotype was observed at least ten times. The chain uses TRBV7-2 and TRBJ2-7; 10 positions match TRBD2. V lost 1 base to trimming and J lost 4 bases; unmatched junction nucleotides: 4. There are 15 residues in the CDR3. Germline V lookup: CDR1 SGHTA, CDR2 FQGNSA. The CDR3 protein is CASSLGGLAHYEQYF. In DNA form, the CDR3 reads TGTGCCAGCAGCTTAGGGGGACTAGCGCATTACGAGCAGTACTTC.